This is a list of T cell receptor beta chains from one sample in a study of vaccination and CD4 T cells after COVID-19. For these TCRs, the target antigens are not known. TCRdb processed the PCR reads anew with MiXCR; each CDR3 protein has one entry. Of 9,500 to 15,000 distinct CDR3 sequences in the sample, roughly three fifths were seen once. Specimen: CD4+ T cells from blood, cultured in vitro. These receptors were obtained from a human donor who had recovered from COVID-19. Each CDR3 is given without its conserved first and last residue. Fields, in order: V gene, D gene, clone size, CDR3 protein. D genes are given only for firm matches. Clone size is given for some rows only: seen once, a few or many times, or a class if the clone is expanded.

V gene: TRBV4-2
D gene: -
clone size: -
CDR3 protein: ASSHSRDRTYEQY

V gene: TRBV7-9
D gene: -
clone size: few
CDR3 protein: ASSLAGKETQY

V gene: TRBV6-1
D gene: TRBD1
clone size: -
CDR3 protein: ASSGTDNQPQH

V gene: TRBV6-1
D gene: TRBD1
clone size: few
CDR3 protein: ASSHRQGEGNQPQH

V gene: TRBV27
D gene: -
clone size: -
CDR3 protein: ASSLRPQGIAEAF

V gene: TRBV7-8
D gene: -
clone size: -
CDR3 protein: ASSLAGTENTGELF

V gene: TRBV2
D gene: TRBD2
clone size: -
CDR3 protein: ASRSRGGRTGELF

V gene: TRBV7-8
D gene: -
clone size: -
CDR3 protein: ASSPLTLDQPQH

V gene: TRBV6-5
D gene: -
clone size: -
CDR3 protein: ASSYRRGARGEAF

V gene: TRBV7-2
D gene: -
clone size: -
CDR3 protein: ASSQDGRPNEKLF

V gene: TRBV11-2
D gene: TRBD1
clone size: -
CDR3 protein: ASSLNRQGWD

V gene: TRBV5-1
D gene: -
clone size: -
CDR3 protein: ASSPGGGPGYQPQH

V gene: TRBV2
D gene: TRBD1
clone size: -
CDR3 protein: ASSRQGTDTEAF

V gene: TRBV6-1
D gene: -
clone size: once
CDR3 protein: ASSEVGSNSPLH

V gene: TRBV20-1
D gene: TRBD2
clone size: -
CDR3 protein: SAFGRAYNEQF

V gene: TRBV7-9
D gene: -
clone size: -
CDR3 protein: ASSLGTHVGRRPDTQY

V gene: TRBV20-1
D gene: -
clone size: -
CDR3 protein: SARDLQGENRPQH

V gene: TRBV15
D gene: TRBD1
clone size: -
CDR3 protein: ATRDRAGAGANVLT

V gene: TRBV7-6
D gene: TRBD2
clone size: -
CDR3 protein: ASSSGLAGEYEQY

V gene: TRBV28
D gene: -
clone size: -
CDR3 protein: ASILSRGDTEAF

V gene: TRBV28
D gene: -
clone size: -
CDR3 protein: ASREGGQGQH

V gene: TRBV12-3/TRBV12-4
D gene: -
clone size: -
CDR3 protein: ASSYAQDSQLSNQPQH

V gene: TRBV6-2/TRBV6-3
D gene: -
clone size: -
CDR3 protein: ASSLGSNEQF

V gene: TRBV6-2/TRBV6-3
D gene: TRBD2
clone size: -
CDR3 protein: ASRDGLAVTGELF

V gene: TRBV28
D gene: -
clone size: -
CDR3 protein: ATRDTNTGELF

V gene: TRBV20-1
D gene: TRBD2
clone size: -
CDR3 protein: SAREIRRGLSYEQY

V gene: TRBV7-2
D gene: TRBD2
clone size: -
CDR3 protein: ASSLAGVAGVSYNEQF

V gene: TRBV28
D gene: TRBD2
clone size: few
CDR3 protein: ATYSNGEGRGETQY

V gene: TRBV6-1
D gene: -
clone size: few
CDR3 protein: ASSETVNNSPLH

V gene: TRBV7-8
D gene: -
clone size: few
CDR3 protein: ASSREGFNGYT

V gene: TRBV24-1
D gene: -
clone size: few
CDR3 protein: ATSDPGVKEQY

V gene: TRBV28
D gene: -
clone size: -
CDR3 protein: ASSLSENIQY

V gene: TRBV20-1
D gene: TRBD2
clone size: few
CDR3 protein: SASIGTSSYNEQF

V gene: TRBV7-8
D gene: -
clone size: -
CDR3 protein: ASSLAGPDTQY

V gene: TRBV27
D gene: -
clone size: few
CDR3 protein: ASATSSTDTQY

V gene: TRBV2
D gene: -
clone size: -
CDR3 protein: ASSYDLSYT

V gene: TRBV19
D gene: -
clone size: few
CDR3 protein: ASSIVPGDRETQY

V gene: TRBV28
D gene: TRBD1
clone size: once
CDR3 protein: ASSLLYRGNTEAF

V gene: TRBV6-5
D gene: -
clone size: -
CDR3 protein: ASSYESVQETQY

V gene: TRBV30
D gene: -
clone size: -
CDR3 protein: AWSVSSYGYT

V gene: TRBV28
D gene: TRBD2
clone size: -
CDR3 protein: ASSLTSGRSETQY

V gene: TRBV7-2
D gene: -
clone size: few
CDR3 protein: ASSLASQQAF

V gene: TRBV6-1
D gene: -
clone size: -
CDR3 protein: ASSDWTAADTQY

V gene: TRBV6-2/TRBV6-3
D gene: TRBD2
clone size: -
CDR3 protein: ASSSSLIGRRGGELF

V gene: TRBV6-1
D gene: -
clone size: -
CDR3 protein: ASSEVGTWSVWFSYEQY

V gene: TRBV6-5
D gene: TRBD1
clone size: -
CDR3 protein: ASSYRGQGAAYEQY

V gene: TRBV27
D gene: -
clone size: -
CDR3 protein: ASLPVGNSNQPQH

V gene: TRBV7-2
D gene: -
clone size: -
CDR3 protein: ASSLVPGPKRNEQF

V gene: TRBV5-1
D gene: -
clone size: -
CDR3 protein: ASSLLYSRPGETQY